The rows below give T cell receptor beta chains drawn from one sample of a study of OX40 agonist ivuxolimab in advanced cancers. Using immunoSEQ multiplex PCR, the repertoire was profiled, and TCRdb retains in-frame clones only, with some absent. The sample lists about 54,000 clones; roughly 91% were seen once. The sample consisted of CD4+ or CD8+ T cells sorted from blood, taken in a trial of the OX40 agonist ivuxolimab. These receptors were taken from an adult with an advanced solid tumor such as melanoma, head and neck, liver or kidney cancer. The CDR3 runs from the conserved cysteine through the conserved F or W. Each record gives: J gene, clone size, V gene, D gene, CDR3 DNA, CDR3 protein. D genes are given only for firm matches. Expanded clones get a size class; other rows say once, few or many, or leave the size out.

j_call: TRBJ2-2; clone_size: once; v_call: TRBV5-4; d_call: -; cdr3_nt: TGTGCCAGCAGCCAACCGCCGGGGATGTCCACCGGGGAGCTGTTTTTT; cdr3_aa: CASSQPPGMSTGELFF
j_call: TRBJ2-7; clone_size: once; v_call: TRBV4-2; d_call: -; cdr3_nt: TGTGCCAGCAGCTTGGTGCCCTCCGAGCAGTACTTC; cdr3_aa: CASSLVPSEQYF
j_call: TRBJ2-7; clone_size: -; v_call: TRBV6-5; d_call: -; cdr3_nt: TGTGCCAGCAAACGAGCTTTTGAGGCTCAGCAGTACTTC; cdr3_aa: CASKRAFEAQQYF
j_call: TRBJ1-5; clone_size: few; v_call: TRBV30; d_call: -; cdr3_nt: TGTGCCTGGAGTATGGGAGGATCTCAGCCCCAGCATTTT; cdr3_aa: CAWSMGGSQPQHF
j_call: TRBJ2-1; clone_size: -; v_call: TRBV9; d_call: -; cdr3_nt: TGTGCCAGCAGCGTAGCTTTGGTGGGGTACAATGAGCAGTTCTTC; cdr3_aa: CASSVALVGYNEQFF
j_call: TRBJ1-5; clone_size: -; v_call: TRBV5-1; d_call: TRBD1; cdr3_nt: TGCGCCAGCAGCACCGGGACAGGAAATAGCAATCAGCCCCAGCATTTT; cdr3_aa: CASSTGTGNSNQPQHF
j_call: TRBJ2-2; clone_size: once; v_call: TRBV5-1; d_call: -; cdr3_nt: TGCGCCAGCAGCCGACCTCCTCCGACGAACACCGGGGAGCTGTTTTTT; cdr3_aa: CASSRPPPTNTGELFF
j_call: TRBJ2-5; clone_size: -; v_call: TRBV5-4; d_call: TRBD2; cdr3_nt: TGTGCCAGCAGCTCGACTAGCGGGGTCCAAGAGACCCAGTACTTC; cdr3_aa: CASSSTSGVQETQYF
j_call: TRBJ1-5; clone_size: -; v_call: TRBV30; d_call: -; cdr3_nt: TGTGCCTGGAGTGGCAGTCTTAGGGAGCCCCAGCATTTT; cdr3_aa: CAWSGSLREPQHF
j_call: TRBJ2-4; clone_size: -; v_call: TRBV6-5; d_call: TRBD1; cdr3_nt: TGTGCCAGCAAGGGGGGACAGGGCATGCGGAACATTCAGTACTTC; cdr3_aa: CASKGGQGMRNIQYF
j_call: TRBJ1-2; clone_size: -; v_call: TRBV14; d_call: -; cdr3_nt: TGTGCCAGCAGCCAATCTCGGACAGAGCGTGGCTACACCTTC; cdr3_aa: CASSQSRTERGYTF
j_call: TRBJ2-7; clone_size: -; v_call: TRBV29-1; d_call: -; cdr3_nt: TGCAGCGTCAGGGGCCTAGAGGGCTACGAGCAGTACTTC; cdr3_aa: CSVRGLEGYEQYF
j_call: TRBJ1-1; clone_size: -; v_call: TRBV6-5; d_call: -; cdr3_nt: TGTGCCAGCAGACCCTGGACGGACAACACTGAAGCTTTCTTT; cdr3_aa: CASRPWTDNTEAFF
j_call: TRBJ1-1; clone_size: once; v_call: TRBV5-1; d_call: -; cdr3_nt: TGCGCCAGCAGCTTGGGGGAGGGAACTGAAGCTTTCTTT; cdr3_aa: CASSLGEGTEAFF
j_call: TRBJ1-2; clone_size: -; v_call: TRBV30; d_call: -; cdr3_nt: TGTGCCTCGGGGGGCCAGGGGTTTTTGCGTGGCTACACCTTC; cdr3_aa: CASGGQGFLRGYTF
j_call: TRBJ2-3; clone_size: -; v_call: TRBV19; d_call: TRBD1; cdr3_nt: TGTGCCAGTAGTAGCAGGGGGAGTAATACGCAGTATTTT; cdr3_aa: CASSSRGSNTQYF
j_call: TRBJ1-3; clone_size: -; v_call: TRBV5-6; d_call: -; cdr3_nt: TGTGCCAGCAGCTTGGAGGACCCCGGAAACACCATATATTTT; cdr3_aa: CASSLEDPGNTIYF
j_call: TRBJ2-6; clone_size: once; v_call: TRBV2; d_call: -; cdr3_nt: TGTGCCAGCAGCCCGTTAGTGGCCAACGTCCTGACTTTC; cdr3_aa: CASSPLVANVLTF
j_call: TRBJ1-1; clone_size: -; v_call: TRBV28; d_call: -; cdr3_nt: TGTGCCAGCAGTACGGACAGCGACATTGTGGCTTTCTTT; cdr3_aa: CASSTDSDIVAFF
j_call: TRBJ1-5; clone_size: -; v_call: TRBV6-1; d_call: -; cdr3_nt: TGTGCCAGCAGTCAGGACCCCGGGACCAATCAGCCCCAGCATTTT; cdr3_aa: CASSQDPGTNQPQHF
j_call: TRBJ1-2; clone_size: -; v_call: TRBV6-5; d_call: TRBD1; cdr3_nt: TGTGCCAGCAGAAGGACAGGGTATGGCTACACCTTC; cdr3_aa: CASRRTGYGYTF
j_call: TRBJ1-5; clone_size: -; v_call: TRBV15; d_call: -; cdr3_nt: TGTGCCACCAGCAGCAGAAATAGCAATCAGCCCCAGCATTTT; cdr3_aa: CATSSRNSNQPQHF
j_call: TRBJ2-5; clone_size: -; v_call: TRBV4-1; d_call: TRBD1; cdr3_nt: TGCGCCAGCAGCGTCCAACCAGGGGGCGAGACCCAGTACTTC; cdr3_aa: CASSVQPGGETQYF
j_call: TRBJ2-1; clone_size: -; v_call: TRBV10-3; d_call: TRBD2; cdr3_nt: TGTGCCATCAGAGGGACTAGCGGGGAGACTACGAACAATGAGCAGTTCTTC; cdr3_aa: CAIRGTSGETTNNEQFF
j_call: TRBJ1-1; clone_size: -; v_call: TRBV18; d_call: -; cdr3_nt: TGTGCCAGCTCACCGCAGGGTCCCCTTGGAACTGAAGCTTTCTTT; cdr3_aa: CASSPQGPLGTEAFF
j_call: TRBJ2-5; clone_size: few; v_call: TRBV6-6; d_call: TRBD2; cdr3_nt: TGTGCCAGCAGTACCCCTAGCGGGGGGGCGTGGGAGACCCAGTACTTC; cdr3_aa: CASSTPSGGAWETQYF